This T cell receptor beta chain was obtained from a study of blood T cells in healthy people across ages. CDR1 and CDR2 from the germline V gene are DFQATT and SNEGSKA (reference sequence). Trimming removed 5 bases from V and 2 bases from J, with 20 bases in between. The length of the CDR3 is 16 residues. This clonotype was detected a few times. Primed by a sample-barcoded 5' primer and a J-beta primer mix, a second PCR proceeded for about 6 to 12 cycles. TCRdb processed the 5' RACE reads anew with MiXCR; each CDR3 protein has one entry. The data contain 720,000 or so distinct CDR3 sequences, over 40% of them singletons.

This TCR came from a man older than 75 in good health. V usage is TRBV20-1 and J usage is TRBJ2-3; D ambiguous. The sequencing sample was made of blood. The CDR3 DNA sequence: TGCAGTGCTCCCCGTGGTCTGACTGGGTTCACAGATACGCAGTATTTT. Its translation: CSAPRGLTGFTDTQYF.